The present TCR beta chain was sequenced within a study of blood T cell repertoires in COVID-19. At the level of the study: PBMCs, B-cell-depleted T cells, or T cells were the source of the cDNA or gDNA that made up the material.

The CDR3 has 16 amino acids. J gave up 0 bases and V 2 bases, and 4 bases lay outside the gene matches. CDR1 and CDR2 (germline): MDHEN, SYDVKM. The method was immunoSEQ multiplex PCR; TCRdb's version includes in-frame clones alone and lacks a portion of them. This table has 25,000 to 30,000 clones, approximately 83% appearing once. The sample consisted of peripheral blood. The sequence was collected from a woman of 80 years or more with COVID-19, enrolled during active disease. V and J are TRBV28 and TRBJ2-3, with 8 bases identical to TRBD2. The CDR3 DNA reads as TGTGCCAGCAGTTTAATCAGCGGGGGAAGCACAGATACGCAGTATTTT. Protein product: CASSLISGGSTDTQYF.